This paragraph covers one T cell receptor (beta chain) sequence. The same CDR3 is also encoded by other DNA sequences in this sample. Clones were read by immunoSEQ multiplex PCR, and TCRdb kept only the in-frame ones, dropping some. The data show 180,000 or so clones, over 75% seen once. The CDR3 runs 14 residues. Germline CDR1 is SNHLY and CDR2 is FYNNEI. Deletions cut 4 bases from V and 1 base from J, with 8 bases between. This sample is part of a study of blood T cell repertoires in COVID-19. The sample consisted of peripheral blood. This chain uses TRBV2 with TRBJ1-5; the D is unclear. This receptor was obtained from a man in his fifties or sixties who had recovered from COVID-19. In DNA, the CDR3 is TGTGCCAGCAGTGGAGGGATCAGCAATCAGCCCCAGCATTTT. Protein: CASSGGISNQPQHF.